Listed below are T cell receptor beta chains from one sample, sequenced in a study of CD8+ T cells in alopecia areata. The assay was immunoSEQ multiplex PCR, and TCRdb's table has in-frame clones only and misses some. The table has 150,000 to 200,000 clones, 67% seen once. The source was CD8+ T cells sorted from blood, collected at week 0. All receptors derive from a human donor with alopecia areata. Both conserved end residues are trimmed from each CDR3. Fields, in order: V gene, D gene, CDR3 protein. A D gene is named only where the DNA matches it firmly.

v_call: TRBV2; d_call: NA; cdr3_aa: ASGGRDSYEQY
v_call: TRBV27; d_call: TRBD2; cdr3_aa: ASSLSVAGGETQY
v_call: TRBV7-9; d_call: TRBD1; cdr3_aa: ASSPPTGGGKETQY
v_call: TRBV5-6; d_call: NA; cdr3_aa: ASSLEDTSGNTIY
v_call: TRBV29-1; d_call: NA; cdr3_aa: SGRDGNTGELF
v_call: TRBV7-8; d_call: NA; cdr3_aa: ASSPGGPNEQF
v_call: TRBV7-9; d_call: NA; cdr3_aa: ASGYEQY
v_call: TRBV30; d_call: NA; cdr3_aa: AWSKSYEQY
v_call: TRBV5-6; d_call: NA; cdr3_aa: ARSSRMNTEAF
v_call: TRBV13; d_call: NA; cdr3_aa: ASSLSGRGGYEQY
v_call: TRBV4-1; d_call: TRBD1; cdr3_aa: ASSQGTGNEQY
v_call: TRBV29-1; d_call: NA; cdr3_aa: SVWRTGEQY
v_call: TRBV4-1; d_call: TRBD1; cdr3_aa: ASSQVFGQGYEQY
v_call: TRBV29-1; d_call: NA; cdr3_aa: SVVAGSYEQY
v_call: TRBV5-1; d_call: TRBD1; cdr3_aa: ASSLAPDRVDYGYT